This T cell receptor (beta chain) was captured by sequencing in a study of technical replicates of blood from a few donors. Data came from immunoSEQ multiplex PCR; TCRdb stores just in-frame clones and leaves some out. Among some 87,000 clones listed, 95% to 98% were seen once. The CDR3 has 16 amino acids. Germline V CDR1 and CDR2: SGHTA, FQGTGA. The V and J ends lost 5 bases and 6 bases, in that order; junction bases with no gene match: 7. The chain employs TRBV7-3 and TRBJ2-1; 13 nucleotides match TRBD2. The sample was T cells isolated from PBMCs. The sequence came from a human donor in good health. The CDR3 sequence: CASSQRGLAGTNEQFF. Here the CDR3 DNA reads TGTGCCAGCAGCCAACGGGGACTAGCGGGGACCAATGAGCAGTTCTTC.